The clone carrying this T cell receptor (beta chain) was observed a few times. This sample is drawn from a study of T-cell reconstitution after alpha-beta-depleted transplantation in children. The germline gives CDR1 SGHKS, CDR2 YYEKEE (reference sequence). Losses at the gene ends were 6 bases for V and 0 bases for J; bases not matched to a gene: 8. The CDR3 length is 16 residues. It was with unique molecular identifiers that the TCRbeta library was prepared. TCRdb called the PCR reads again in MiXCR, with one record for every CDR3 protein. The sample records some 290,000 distinct CDR3 sequences, approximately 9.6% being singletons.

The TCR originated in a human donor who donated a stem cell graft to a child with SCID. The V call is TRBV5-5, the J call TRBJ2-3, with 9 positions matching TRBD2. Sequenced material: PBMCs from the stem cell graft donor, taken from the stem cell graft. This CDR3 reads CASTWGLAGSTDTQYF. The CDR3 DNA reads TGTGCCAGCACCTGGGGTCTAGCGGGGAGCACAGATACGCAGTATTTT. Full variable domain (remainder filled in from reference TRBV5-5 and TRBJ2-3): DAGVTQSPTHLIKTRGQQVTLRCSPISGHKSVSWYQQVLGQGPQFIFQYYEKEERGRGNFPDRFSARQFPNYSSELNVNALLLGDSALYLCASTWGLAGSTDTQYFGPGTRLTVL.